This T cell receptor beta chain was identified during a study of tumor-infiltrating lymphocytes in primary liver carcinoma (dated by TCRdb to the late 2010s). Background on the whole study: Between late 2015 and early 2016, a few patients in China with histopathologically diagnosed primary liver carcinoma had their tumors surgically resected. Of the five patients, three men and two women aged 30 to 69 years, four had hepatocellular carcinoma and one had combined HCC and intrahepatic cholangiocarcinoma. The tumors of the five patients were staged as T1-T3 N0M0, with maximum diameters ranging from about 4 to 11 cm. Samples yielded roughly 3.65 to 7.13 million productive TCRbeta reads; read depth did not differ significantly between tissue types. For each liver tumor, the study sampled five regions along with adjacent normal tissue and blood, and applied TCRbeta repertoire sequencing, expression microarrays and whole-exome sequencing. A total of approximately 35 specimens from 5 patients, comprising around 25 tumor regions, 5 adjacent noncancerous liver tissues and 5 peripheral blood samples, were covered by TCRbeta repertoire sequencing. High reproducibility was observed for the technical replicate repertoires, with mean shared-clone rates approximately 0.92 and correlation coefficients above 0.95. Summary of the overall study and its limitations: Consistent with antigen-driven expansion, pairs of tumor regions showed higher repertoire overlap (mean roughly 36%) than either tumor-adjacent pairs (approximately 17%) or tumor-blood pairs (roughly 14%). Because only the TCR beta chain was sequenced and unpaired alpha chains were not captured, true repertoire diversity is likely underestimated. The study included only five patients, and the authors note findings should be validated in a larger study. Comparison of CD4+ and CD8+ T cell repertoires was precluded by the use of bulk unsorted samples. The top 250 clones made up a significantly larger repertoire fraction in tumors than in blood (p = 0.039).

Worth noting for this clonotype: Its antigen is currently not known. A junction end diverges from the germline sequence, so it may reflect a read error.

A constant-region primer and ProtoScript II reverse transcriptase were used to reverse-transcribe TCRbeta-specific cDNA from roughly 500 ng total RNA. Construction of the TCRbeta libraries relied on three nested rounds of multiplex PCR, following a slightly modified ARM-PCR procedure. The first two PCR rounds used multiplex TRBV1-TRBV30 forward primers with a Cbeta reverse primer, each for about 11 cycles. A final 25-cycle PCR with Deep VentR polymerase added sample barcodes and Illumina adapters. Before sequencing, amplicons between 200 and 500 bp were purified from gel using a QIAquick gel extraction kit. An Illumina HiSeq 2500 was used to sequence the TCRbeta amplicons, generating 250-bp paired-end reads. In the original analysis: Reads were quality-trimmed with Trimmomatic v0.33, and paired reads were merged with FLASH v1.2.11 to recover full CDR3 sequences. V, D and J germline segments were assigned to the rearranged TCRbeta sequences by MiGEC v1.2.1b. VDJtools v1.0.0 computed clonotype statistics and Shannon-Wiener diversity indices. To cut down on sampling bias, every analysis after diversity analysis relied on just the 250 most abundant clonotypes from each sample. TCRdb redid the processing of the public reads, applying fastp at Q25 and MiXCR, and retained in-frame beta chains. Identical CDR3 proteins give one entry, which carries the most common genes and DNA. It is TCRdb's table, rather than the study itself, that gives the V and J calls and clone size. Present in this sample are 300,000 to 350,000 distinct CDR3 sequences, about 65% of which were seen just once. Roughly 6% of the sample comes from the top ten.

Based on the germline V gene, the CDR1 and CDR2 sequences are SGHAT and FQNNGV. Including cysteine and phenylalanine, the CDR3 has 16 amino acids. Only the CDR3 DNA stays, 48 bases, in frame from base 1. Blood RNA was extracted from unsorted whole blood with TRIzol reagent; germline DNA came from the DNeasy Blood & Tissue kit. Patients had chronic HBV infection and were treatment-naive at sampling. About 4 milliliters of peripheral blood were collected into K2EDTA tubes before surgery. The sequencing input was peripheral blood. The clonotype comes from a man aged 35 to 55 with primary liver carcinoma and hepatitis B virus infection. The chain is made from TRBV11-2 and TRBJ1-4, and TRBD1 matches 7 of the central bases. The CDR3 loop reads CASSDRRQGRNEKLFF. In nucleotide form, the sequence is TGTGCCAGCAGCGATCGCCGACAGGGCAGGAATGAAAAACTGTTCTTT.